The 8 T cell receptor beta chains in this list originate from one sample, sequenced in a study of shared clonotypes between healthy human individuals (dated by TCRdb to 2018 to 2020). CD8 naive samples consisted of CD45RO-negative cells that were positively selected for CCR7, yielding a CD45RA+CCR7+ population without TemRA cells. The protocol used for the library was the immunoSEQ multiplex PCR assay. Here the immuneACCESS table is served through TCRdb, limited to in-frame sequences with V and J called. Missing clones are a known gap in these copies; in checked studies unresolved V genes cover under half, and the rest lacks a known reason. The sample table records 800,000 or so clones; 90% to 98% of these occur just once. The ten largest clones add up to roughly 0.23% of the sample. The sequencing input was naive CD8+ T cells sorted from blood. The cell subset or site label on this specimen signifies: CD45RA+CCR7+. These receptors came from a man aged 25 to 40 in good health.

Only one count was recorded for this clone. The chain is built from TRBV5-4 and TRBJ2-1, with D perhaps TRBD2 (5 bases). The germline V gene has CDR1 SGHNT and CDR2 YYREEE (reference sequence). Trimming took off 4 bases at V and 7 bases at J, with 18 bases between the two ends. This CDR3 is built from 15 residues. The CDR3 loop reads CASSDLLVPSNEQFF. DNA for the CDR3: TGTGCCAGCAGCGACCTACTAGTTCCGTCTAATGAGCAGTTCTTC.

This sequence joins TRBV7-6 and TRBJ2-1; no clear D gene. CDR1 and CDR2 from the germline V gene are SGHVS and FNYEAQ. V shed 5 bases and J shed 0 bases, with 14 bases lying between them. CDR3 length equals 16 residues. CDR3 sequence reads: CASSPLDPSSYNEQFF. CDR3 coding DNA: TGTGCCAGCAGCCCCCTGGATCCTAGCTCCTACAATGAGCAGTTCTTC.

CDR3 sequence reads: CASSYKGGGAYEQYF. The CDR3 DNA reads as TGTGCCAGCAGCTATAAAGGAGGGGGTGCCTACGAGCAGTACTTC. The rearrangement links TRBV11-3 to TRBJ2-7; tentatively, D is TRBD1 or TRBD2 (6 bases each). The germline gives CDR1 SGHNT, CDR2 YENEEA. Trimming stripped 4 bases from V and 2 bases from J, with 15 bases between. CDR3 length: 15 residues.

The chain recombines TRBV27 with TRBJ2-1; 9 bases fit TRBD1. The CDR3 length is 14 residues. Germline V gene data show CDR1 as MNHEY and CDR2 as SMNVEV (reference sequence). V dropped 7 bases and J dropped 4; count of bases not matched to a gene: 5. CDR3 residues: CASIGTGSYNEQFF. The CDR3 DNA reads as TGTGCCAGCATTGGGACAGGGTCTTACAATGAGCAGTTCTTC.

The chain has TRBV30 and TRBJ1-4; tentatively, D is TRBD1 (5 bases). The CDR3 is made up of 14 amino acids. Trimming left V 1 base short and J 7 bases short, with 13 bases between. Germline-derived CDR1 and CDR2 are GTSNPN and SVGIG (reference sequence). CDR3 DNA: TGTGCCTGGAGTGAGGGGCAGGGAGCTGAAAAACTGTTTTTT. This encodes CAWSEGQGAEKLFF.

As regards this clone: The sample carries other DNA sequences with the same CDR3. The genes are TRBV11-2 and TRBJ2-3; the match to TRBD2 covers 8 bases. Germline lookup yields CDR1 SGHAT and CDR2 FQNNGV. This CDR3 is built from 15 residues. Unmatched junction bases numbered 8, after V lost 5 bases and J lost 4 bases. The CDR3 reads CASSPGLAGPDTQYF. CDR3 nucleotides: TGTGCCAGCAGCCCAGGACTAGCCGGTCCAGATACGCAGTATTTT.

The DNA of the CDR3 is TGTGCCAGCAGCTCACCTACACTGACTAGCGGGAGGGACACAGATACGCAGTATTTT. Its translation is CASSSPTLTSGRDTDTQYF. This chain joins TRBV11-2 and TRBJ2-3; TRBD2 matches 14 bases. This CDR3 region has 19 residues. CDR1 SGHAT and CDR2 FQNNGV come from the germline V gene. V lost 4 bases and J lost 2; bases outside the gene matches: 11.

This chain joins TRBV10-3 and TRBJ2-6; D not resolved. V shed 10 bases and J shed 4 bases, with 8 bases lying between them. The CDR3 totals 12 residues. Germline values: CDR1 ENHRY, CDR2 SYGVKD. The CDR3 reads CATLSGANVLTF. The CDR3, as DNA: TGTGCCACCCTGTCGGGGGCCAACGTCCTGACTTTC.